This T cell receptor (beta chain) was observed in a study of cytomegalovirus exposure and HLA in healthy donors. Whole-study context: Sequencing of roughly 180 million T cells in an earlier analysis found around 120 million unique TCR beta sequences. Whole-study results and caveats: Reported results showed that the classifier diagnosed cytomegalovirus status with high specificity and sensitivity. Researchers left out some V segments, among them TRBV6-2 and TRBV6-3, as indistinguishable. A prior analysis recorded that most TCR beta V segments were productive about 87% or about 30% of the time.

This CDR3 contains 15 residues. V was pared by 4 bases and J by 3 bases, with 15 bases between. The germline V gene has CDR1 MNHEY and CDR2 SVGAGI. In regard to this clone: No antigen is known for it.

Use of 60 Vbeta and 13 Jbeta primers characterized the PCR. Profiling relied on immunoSEQ multiplex PCR, and the TCRdb table lists in-frame clones only, not all of them. The table shows roughly 200,000 clones, with roughly 80% occurring only once. Input material: PBMCs. The chain combines TRBV6-5 with TRBJ1-1, with D unresolved. The clonotype originates from a man aged 35-49 years in good health and CMV-seropositive. The CDR3 region has the DNA TGTGCCAGCAGTTTCGACCGGGTCCTCCACACTGAAGCTTTCTTT. Translated: CASSFDRVLHTEAFF.